The 3 T cell receptor beta chains below were found in one sample sequenced in a study of identifying expanded T cells in peripheral blood. TCRdb keeps only in-frame clones here, not all; method: immunoSEQ multiplex PCR. There are 100,000 or so clones in the sample; roughly 89% occur only once, and approximately 18% lies in the top ten. Sequencing used blood. These receptor sequences come from a person between 18 and 75 years old in good health.

This sequence joins TRBV19 and TRBJ1-3, with 8 bases matching TRBD1. V lost 4 bases to trimming and J lost 0 bases; unmatched junction nucleotides: 17. This CDR3 comprises 20 residues. CDR1 LNHDA and CDR2 SQIVND come from the germline V gene (reference sequence). The CDR3 region is CASSRVRDRRLNPSGNTIYF. In DNA, the CDR3 is TGTGCCAGTAGTAGAGTCCGGGACAGGCGCCTAAACCCCTCTGGAAACACCATATATTTT.

This chain connects TRBV5-6 to TRBJ1-6, with D hard to call. Between the trimmed V and J ends, which lost 4 bases and 8 bases, there was a span of 13 bases. CDR1 SGHDT and CDR2 YYEEEE come from the germline V gene. The CDR3 totals 14 residues. The CDR3 sequence: CASSPGVGHSPLHF. CDR3 DNA sequence: TGTGCCAGCAGCCCTGGAGTAGGGCATTCACCCCTCCACTTT. The full variable domain, its missing parts supplied by reference TRBV5-6 and TRBJ1-6, is DAGVTQSPTHLIKTRGQQVTLRCSPKSGHDTVSWYQQALGQGPQFIFQYYEEEERQRGNFPDRFSGHQFPNYSSELNVNALLLGDSALYLCASSPGVGHSPLHFGNGTRLTVT.

This clone occurred a few times. The genes are TRBV27 and TRBJ1-5, with 9 bases identical to TRBD1. This CDR3 is 19 amino acids long. J lost 3 bases, V lost 2 bases, and 14 bases had no gene match. Per the germline V gene, CDR1 is MNHEY and CDR2 is SMNVEV (reference sequence). CDR3 sequence (DNA): TGTGCCAGCAGTTTACGGGGCCGGGACAGGGTTGGGGACAATCAGCCCCAGCATTTT. It encodes CASSLRGRDRVGDNQPQHF.